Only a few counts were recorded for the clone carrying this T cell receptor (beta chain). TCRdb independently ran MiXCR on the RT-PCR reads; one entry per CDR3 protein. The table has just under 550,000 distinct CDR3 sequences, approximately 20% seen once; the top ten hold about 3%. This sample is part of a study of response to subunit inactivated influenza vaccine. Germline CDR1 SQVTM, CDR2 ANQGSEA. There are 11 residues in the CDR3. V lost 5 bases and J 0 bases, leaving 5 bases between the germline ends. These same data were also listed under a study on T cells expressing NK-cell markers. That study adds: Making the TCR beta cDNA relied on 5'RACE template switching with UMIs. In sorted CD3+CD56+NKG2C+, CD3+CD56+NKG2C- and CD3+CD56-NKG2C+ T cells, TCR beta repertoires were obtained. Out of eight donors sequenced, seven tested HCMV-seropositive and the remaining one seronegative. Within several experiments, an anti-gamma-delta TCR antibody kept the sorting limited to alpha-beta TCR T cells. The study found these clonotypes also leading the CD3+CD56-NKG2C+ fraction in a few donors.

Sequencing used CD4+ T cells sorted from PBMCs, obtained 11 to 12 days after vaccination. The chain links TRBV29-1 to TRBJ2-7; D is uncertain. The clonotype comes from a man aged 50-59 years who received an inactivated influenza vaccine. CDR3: CSVKGSYEQYF. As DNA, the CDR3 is TGCAGCGTTAAGGGCTCCTACGAGCAGTACTTC.